The 22 T cell receptor beta chains below all came from one sample that was sequenced in a study of regulatory T cells in long-lasting Graves disease. Noted time point: persistent/refractory GD, antithyroid drugs over 5 years with positive TRAb. There was RNA extracted from PBMCs, and the TCR library was made from it. Construction of the TCR beta libraries employed iRepertoire HTBI primers in conjunction with Arm-PCR of CDR3 regions. From the multiplex PCR reads, TCRdb called clonotypes with MiXCR, one entry per CDR3 protein. Of a few hundred thousand distinct CDR3 sequences in the sample, roughly a quarter were seen once. The material sequenced was peripheral blood mononuclear cells (PBMCs), taken when the disease was refractory, from a patient treated with antithyroid drugs. These receptor sequences come from a female donor with Graves disease.

The J gene is TRBJ2-5, the V gene TRBV3-1; 7 positions match TRBD2. The CDR3 contains 16 residues. Germline assignment: CDR1 LGHDT and CDR2 YNNKEL (reference sequence). The J segment lost 5 bases and the V segment lost 1 base, leaving 10 bases of the junction unmatched. CDR3 bases: TGTGCCAGCAGCCAAGGTGGCGGGAGAGCTATGGAGACCCAGTACTTC. Its translation is CASSQGGGRAMETQYF.

V gene TRBV6-5 combines with J gene TRBJ2-7; 12 bases match TRBD1. After removal of 0 bases from V and 6 bases from J, the junction contained 3 bases not matched to a gene. Germline V lookup: CDR1 MNHEY, CDR2 SVGAGI. This CDR3 is 15 amino acids long. CDR3 sequence: CASSYSGQGALEQYF. The CDR3 bases are TGTGCCAGCAGTTACTCGGGACAGGGGGCGCTCGAGCAGTACTTC.

The chain has TRBV2 and TRBJ2-7; D perhaps matches TRBD2 (7 bases). V was shortened by 7 bases and J by 6 bases, with 19 bases between the two germline ends. This CDR3 region has 14 residues. The germline V gene has CDR1 SNHLY and CDR2 FYNNEI. CDR3 DNA: TGTGCCAGCACAGGAGGGGGGAGGGAAAGCGAGCAGTACTTC. It translates to CASTGGGRESEQYF.

This chain uses TRBV27 with TRBJ2-6, with D unresolved. V was clipped by 7 bases and J by 0 bases, with 7 bases between them. CDR1 is MNHEY, CDR2 SMNVEV, per germline (reference sequence). The CDR3 extends over 14 amino acids. Here the CDR3 DNA reads TGTGCCAGCACCCTCTTCTCTGGGGCCAACGTCCTGACTTTC. Translation gives CASTLFSGANVLTF.

This chain links TRBV7-8 with TRBJ2-7, with 10 bases matching TRBD1. Germline V CDR1 and CDR2: SGHVS, FQNEAQ. The CDR3 has 15 amino acids. The V gene end was trimmed by 3 bases and the J gene end by 5 bases; junction bases not matched to a gene: 7. The CDR3 sequence: CASSFSRDRGHEQYF. CDR3 DNA: TGTGCCAGCAGCTTTAGCCGGGACAGGGGCCACGAGCAGTACTTC.

V and J are TRBV6-2 or TRBV6-3 and TRBJ2-2; the D is unclear. With 4 bases removed from V and 8 bases from J, the gap between germline ends came to 11 bases. The CDR3 consists of 13 residues. CDR1 and CDR2 from the germline V gene are MNHEY and SVGEGT. CDR3 in amino acids: CASSFVDRGELFF. DNA of the CDR3: TGTGCCAGCAGTTTTGTTGATCGGGGGGAGCTGTTTTTT.

This clonotype came up a few times. The rearrangement links TRBV5-1 to TRBJ2-7, with D possibly being TRBD2 (6 bases). Germline V CDR1 and CDR2: SGHRS, YFSETQ. V was pared by 4 bases and J by 0 bases, with 14 bases between. The CDR3 totals 15 residues. This chain's CDR3 is CASSPGGTGSYEQYF. The CDR3 bases are TGCGCCAGCAGCCCTGGGGGGACGGGCTCCTACGAGCAGTACTTC. Supplemented by reference TRBV5-1 and TRBJ2-7, the full variable domain reads KAGVTQTPRYLIKTRGQQVTLSCSPISGHRSVSWYQQTPGQGLQFLFEYFSETQRNKGNFPGRFSGRQFSNSRSEMNVSTLELGDSALYLCASSPGGTGSYEQYFGPGTRLTVT.

This clonotype was observed a handful of times. The chain couples TRBV20-1 to TRBJ2-7; 7 bases match TRBD1. Germline CDR1 reads DFQATT; CDR2 reads SNEGSKA (reference sequence). J gave up 1 base and V 6 bases, and 9 bases lay outside the gene matches. The CDR3 has 14 amino acids. For the CDR3, the DNA is TGCAGTGCAGCCCCACGGGACAGATCCTACGAGCAGTACTTC. Its translation is CSAAPRDRSYEQYF.

This clonotype came up many times. The chain is built from TRBV10-3 and TRBJ2-7, with D unclear. In germline, CDR1 is ENHRY, CDR2 SYGVKD. The CDR3 loop spans 9 amino acids. Trimming cost V 7 bases and J 5 bases, with 3 bases left between them. CDR3 residues: CAITHEQYF. In nucleotides, the CDR3 is TGTGCCATCACCCACGAGCAGTACTTC.

This clonotype was counted ten times or more. The CDR3 is CASVRAIAKNIQYF. For the CDR3, the DNA is TGTGCCAGCGTCAGGGCTATAGCCAAAAACATTCAGTACTTC. The chain has TRBV2 and TRBJ2-4, with D possibly matching TRBD1 (5 bases). Looked up from germline, CDR1 is SNHLY and CDR2 is FYNNEI. The CDR3 length is 14 residues. V was trimmed by 8 bases and J by 0 bases, leaving 11 bases between them. Using reference TRBV2 and TRBJ2-4 for the parts outside the CDR3, the full variable domain is EPEVTQTPSHQVTQMGQEVILRCVPISNHLYFYWYRQILGQKVEFLVSFYNNEISEKSEIFDDQFSVERPDGSNFTLKIRSTKLEDSAMYFCASVRAIAKNIQYFGAGTRLSVL.

This clonotype was detected only a few times. The chain employs TRBV5-1 and TRBJ2-5; D may be TRBD2 (6 bases). Between the trimmed V and J ends, which lost 4 bases and 1 base, there was a span of 11 bases. Germline lookup yields CDR1 SGHRS and CDR2 YFSETQ. The CDR3 length is 14 residues. The CDR3 loop is CASSPIAAQETQYF. In DNA form, the CDR3 reads TGCGCCAGCAGCCCCATAGCGGCCCAAGAGACCCAGTACTTC. The full variable domain, rest sourced from reference TRBV5-1 and TRBJ2-5, is KAGVTQTPRYLIKTRGQQVTLSCSPISGHRSVSWYQQTPGQGLQFLFEYFSETQRNKGNFPGRFSGRQFSNSRSEMNVSTLELGDSALYLCASSPIAAQETQYFGPGTRLLVL.

A few counts support this clonotype. This chain connects TRBV20-1 to TRBJ2-5; D is perhaps TRBD2 (6 bases). The CDR3 is 16 amino acids. The germline CDR1 and CDR2 sequences are DFQATT and SNEGSKA (reference sequence). Between the trimmed V and J ends, which lost 0 bases and 5 bases, there was a span of 19 bases. The CDR3 spells CSARELSGLRRETQYF. The DNA for the CDR3 is TGCAGTGCTAGAGAACTCTCGGGACTCCGGAGGGAGACCCAGTACTTC.

The gene calls are TRBV4-1 and TRBJ1-1, with 7 bases matching TRBD1. In germline, CDR1 is MGHRA, CDR2 YSYEKL. CDR3 length equals 14 residues. The V gene end was trimmed by 1 base and the J gene end by 6 bases; junction bases not matched to a gene: 5. The CDR3 DNA sequence: TGCGCCAGCAGCCAAGGCAGGGGGAGGTCTGAAGCTTTCTTT. This gives the protein CASSQGRGRSEAFF.

This clonotype was counted ten times or more. The chain links TRBV2 to TRBJ2-7; tentatively, D is TRBD2 (6 bases). Germline values: CDR1 SNHLY, CDR2 FYNNEI. The V and J ends lost 6 bases and 0 bases respectively, with 15 bases between them. This CDR3 comprises 15 residues. The CDR3 loop reads CASSPSGLTSYEQYF. DNA of the CDR3: TGTGCCAGCAGCCCGTCGGGACTGACCTCCTACGAGCAGTACTTC.

This clonotype was recorded many times. V is TRBV2 and J is TRBJ2-7; D perhaps matches TRBD2 (7 bases). Germline V gene data show CDR1 as SNHLY and CDR2 as FYNNEI. The V end lost 2 bases, the J end lost 2 bases, and 13 bases lay between the germline ends. This CDR3 spans 15 amino acids. As DNA, the CDR3 is TGTGCCAGCAGTGAAAGCGGGACACCAACCTACGAGCAGTACTTC. Its protein is CASSESGTPTYEQYF.

In its sample, this clonotype was seen many times. The genes are TRBV20-1 and TRBJ1-5; no definite D call. V dropped 0 bases and J dropped 3 bases, with 15 bases sitting between them. The CDR3 is 16 residues long. Germline V gives CDR1 DFQATT, CDR2 SNEGSKA (reference sequence). CDR3 coding DNA: TGCAGTGCTAGAGAGGGTTTCGGCAGGACCAATCAGCCCCAGCATTTT. This encodes CSAREGFGRTNQPQHF.

This clonotype has ten or more counts. The V call is TRBV28, the J call TRBJ1-1, with D perhaps TRBD1 (5 bases). CDR3 length: 15 residues. V shed 3 bases and J shed 2 bases, with 13 bases lying between them. The germline CDR1 and CDR2 sequences are MDHEN and SYDVKM. CDR3 nucleotide sequence: TGTGCCAGCAGTTTTCACCTAAGGGGTAACACTGAAGCTTTCTTT. This codes for CASSFHLRGNTEAFF.

V usage is TRBV5-6 and J usage is TRBJ2-7; the match to TRBD2 covers 7 bases. The germline gives CDR1 SGHDT, CDR2 YYEEEE. Losses at the gene ends were 4 bases for V and 5 bases for J; bases not matched to a gene: 12. The CDR3 has 15 amino acids. CDR3 nucleotide sequence: TGTGCCAGCAGCCCCCGGGACTACCGTGGGAACGAGCAGTACTTC. Its translation: CASSPRDYRGNEQYF.

This clonotype has only a few counts. V gene TRBV12-3 or TRBV12-4 combines with J gene TRBJ1-5, with 11 bases fitting TRBD1. Trimming cost V 5 bases and J 1 base; bases outside gene matches: 4. The CDR3 runs to 16 residues. CDR3 loop: CASSRDRGSSNQPQHF. In DNA, the CDR3 is TGTGCCAGCAGTAGGGACAGGGGGTCAAGCAATCAGCCCCAGCATTTT.

This chain joins TRBV10-3 and TRBJ2-7; TRBD1 matches at 8 bases. After removal of 5 bases from V and 5 bases from J, the junction contained 2 bases not matched to a gene. This CDR3 contains 12 residues. Germline V gives CDR1 ENHRY, CDR2 SYGVKD. CDR3 residues: CAISKDRDEQYF. CDR3 DNA: TGTGCCATCAGTAAGGACAGGGACGAGCAGTACTTC.

This clonotype showed up many times. This sequence joins TRBV28 and TRBJ1-5; no clear D. Per the germline V gene, CDR1 is MDHEN and CDR2 is SYDVKM. Trimming shortened V by 3 bases and J by 4 bases, and 7 bases separated the two germline ends. This CDR3 is built from 13 residues. CDR3 amino acids: CASSFLANQPQHF. The CDR3, as DNA: TGTGCCAGCAGTTTTCTGGCGAATCAGCCCCAGCATTTT.

This clonotype was counted at least ten times. One end of the junction is discordant with germline, which a read error may explain. This rearrangement joins TRBV7-9 to TRBJ2-3, with 8 bases that match TRBD2. This CDR3 comprises 14 residues. The germline CDR1 and CDR2 sequences are SEHNR and FQNEAQ (reference sequence). CDR3 sequence: CASSLAGSTDTQYF. DNA for the CDR3: TGTGCCAGCAGTTTAGCGGGGAGCACAGATACGCAGTATTTT.